This record concerns one T cell receptor beta chain sequence. What it binds is not known. This sample is part of a study of T cell responses to AZD1222 COVID-19 vaccine. General observations from the study: Baseline seropositivity occurred in only 5 to 7 AZD1222 recipients.

Here immunoSEQ multiplex PCR was the method, and the copy in TCRdb shows in-frame clones only, minus some. Found here are 85,000 to 120,000 clones, about nine tenths of them singletons; the top ten hold 6.5% to 10%. The CDR3 is made up of 15 amino acids. J gave up 4 bases and V 7 bases, and 7 bases lay outside the gene matches. Germline CDR1 and CDR2: LNHDA and SQIVND (reference sequence). V usage is TRBV19 and J usage is TRBJ2-1; the match to TRBD2 covers 10 bases. This TCR was sampled from an adult who received the AZD1222 COVID-19 vaccine. Sequenced here: peripheral blood, sampled 28 days after the second AZD1222 dose. In nucleotides, the CDR3 is TGTGCCAGTAAGAGCGGGGGGGCCCCATACAATGAGCAGTTCTTC. Protein product: CASKSGGAPYNEQFF.